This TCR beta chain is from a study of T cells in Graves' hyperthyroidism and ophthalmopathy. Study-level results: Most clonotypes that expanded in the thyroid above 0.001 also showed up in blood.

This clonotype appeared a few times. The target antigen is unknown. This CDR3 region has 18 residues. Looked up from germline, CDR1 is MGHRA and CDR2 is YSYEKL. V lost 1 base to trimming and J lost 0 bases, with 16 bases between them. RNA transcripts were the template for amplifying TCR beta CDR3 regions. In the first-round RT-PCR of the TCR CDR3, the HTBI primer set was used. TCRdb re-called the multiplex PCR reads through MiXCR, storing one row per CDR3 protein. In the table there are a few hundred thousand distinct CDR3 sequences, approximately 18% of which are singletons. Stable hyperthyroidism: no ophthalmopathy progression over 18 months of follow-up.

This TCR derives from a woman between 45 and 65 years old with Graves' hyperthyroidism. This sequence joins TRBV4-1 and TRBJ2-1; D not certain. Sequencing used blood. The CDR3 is CASSQGGGEWGSYNEQFF. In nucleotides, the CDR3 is TGCGCCAGCAGCCAAGGGGGTGGCGAGTGGGGCTCCTACAATGAGCAGTTCTTC.